A single sample is the source of the 29 T cell receptor beta chains below, sequenced in a study of T cells expressing NK-cell markers (dated by TCRdb to the early 2020s). Libraries came from 5' RACE. TCRdb shows the sequencer as Illumina HiSeq 2000. Once TCRdb had reprocessed the reads, it stored one entry per CDR3 protein sequence and supplied no DNA. The sample's own table lists 350,000 to 400,000 distinct CDR3 sequences. Jointly, the top ten make up about 10% of the sample. Material: blood T cells: a sorted CD56 or NKG2C T cell subset, CD4+ or CD8+ T cells, or bulk PBMC T cells (not recorded which). The receptor set was obtained from a woman aged 45-59 years in good health. Donor details come from another sample of the same person, matched by shared clones.

V usage is TRBV20-1 and J usage is TRBJ2-3; checking the TCRdb D call of TRBD2 is not possible without DNA. The CDR3 contains 13 residues. In germline, CDR1 is DFQATT, CDR2 SNEGSKA (reference sequence). Here the CDR3 reads CSASLADTDTQYF.

This chain joins TRBV20-1 and TRBJ1-1; the TCRdb call, TRBD1, lacks DNA for checking. Germline CDR1 is DFQATT and CDR2 is SNEGSKA (reference sequence). This CDR3 has 14 amino acids. CDR3 residues: CSATRTTGVTEAFF.

The chain joins TRBV30 to TRBJ1-2; without DNA, the TCRdb call of TRBD1 cannot be checked. This CDR3 is 15 amino acids long. Germline V CDR1 and CDR2: GTSNPN, SVGIG (reference sequence). The CDR3 is CAWSLIPHSMVGYTF.

V is TRBV13 and J is TRBJ2-7. Germline V lookup: CDR1 PRHDT, CDR2 FYEKMQ (reference sequence). This CDR3 is built from 12 residues. The CDR3: CASSLVPGKQYF. Complete variable domain (other parts from reference TRBV13 and TRBJ2-7): AAGVIQSPRHLIKEKRETATLKCYPIPRHDTVYWYQQGPGQDPQFLISFYEKMQSDKGSIPDRFSAQQFSDYHSELNMSSLELGDSALYFCASSLVPGKQYFGPGTRLTVT.

The chain joins TRBV5-1 to TRBJ2-5; the TRBD1 assignment by TCRdb is unverifiable without DNA. Germline CDR1 reads SGHRS; CDR2 reads YFSETQ. CDR3 length: 17 amino acids. CDR3 in amino acids: CASSLGTGGALKETQYF.

The CDR3 here is CASSQKGAGQLAGEQFF. The chain joins TRBV3-1 to TRBJ2-1; TCRdb reports TRBD2, a call that lacks DNA to check it against. The CDR3 has 17 amino acids. Germline-derived CDR1 and CDR2 are LGHDT and YNNKEL (reference sequence).

V gene TRBV4-2 combines with J gene TRBJ2-3; there is no DNA to check the TCRdb D call of TRBD1. Germline CDR1 reads LGHNA; CDR2 reads YNFKEQ. The CDR3 is 14 residues long. CDR3 sequence reads: CASSLGDLTDTQYF.

Here the CDR3 reads CASSESRGGGYTF. V and J are TRBV25-1 and TRBJ1-2. Germline loops: CDR1 MGHDK, CDR2 SYGVNS. The CDR3 is 13 amino acids.

This sequence joins TRBV12-2 and TRBJ2-3; absent DNA, TCRdb's TRBD1 call cannot be checked. TRBV12-2 is a known pseudogene. The CDR3 runs to 17 residues. The CDR3: CAENRNRTVRDPDTQYF.

The V call is TRBV5-1, the J call TRBJ1-4. The CDR3 totals 12 residues. In germline, CDR1 is SGHRS, CDR2 YFSETQ. Here the CDR3 reads CASSLGGEKLFF.

The CDR3 is CATSTGPYEQYF. The rearrangement uses TRBV27 and TRBJ2-7. The CDR3 extends over 12 amino acids. Germline CDR1 reads MNHEY; CDR2 reads SMNVEV (reference sequence).

This rearrangement joins TRBV12-3 or TRBV12-4 to TRBJ2-2; the D call of TRBD1 rests on TCRdb alone, since no DNA is present to check it. The CDR3 sequence is 13 residues long. The CDR3 reads CATPWVHTGELFF.

The gene calls are TRBV4-1 and TRBJ2-5. This CDR3 comprises 13 residues. CDR1 is MGHRA, CDR2 YSYEKL, per germline. This CDR3 reads CASSQDGLETQYF.

This chain connects TRBV10-3 to TRBJ1-1; absent DNA, TCRdb's TRBD1 call cannot be checked. The CDR3 is 14 amino acids. Germline values: CDR1 ENHRY, CDR2 SYGVKD. The CDR3 sequence is CAIKQGAANTEAFF.

V gene TRBV7-9 combines with J gene TRBJ1-1; the TRBD1 assignment by TCRdb is unverifiable without DNA. The CDR3 has 13 amino acids. Germline CDR1 is SEHNR and CDR2 is FQNEAQ (reference sequence). The CDR3 reads CASRPNPGFEAFF. The complete variable domain, with remaining parts taken from reference TRBV7-9 and TRBJ1-1, reads DTGVSQNPRHKITKRGQNVTFRCDPISEHNRLYWYRQTLGQGPEFLTYFQNEAQLEKSRLLSDRFSAERPKGSFSTLEIQRTEQGDSAMYLCASRPNPGFEAFFGQGTRLTVV.

This sequence joins TRBV6-2 or TRBV6-3 and TRBJ1-2; TCRdb's assignment of TRBD1 cannot be checked, as there is no DNA. Germline V gene sequence: CDR1 MNHEY, CDR2 SVGEGT. The CDR3 contains 12 residues. The CDR3 spells CASRSDSRGYTF.

This sequence joins TRBV12-3 or TRBV12-4 and TRBJ1-5; TCRdb's D call, TRBD1, is unchecked because there is no DNA. The CDR3 is 15 amino acids. CDR3 sequence reads: CASSLTGAGNQPQHF.

The chain uses TRBV5-6 and TRBJ2-7; TCRdb names TRBD1, which stays unverified in the absence of DNA. The V gene's germline CDR1 is SGHDT and CDR2 YYEEEE. The CDR3 consists of 13 residues. The CDR3 is CASSLDRDRQQYF.

The chain uses TRBV21-1 and TRBJ2-3; without DNA, the TCRdb call of TRBD1 cannot be checked. TRBV21-1 counts as a pseudogene. CDR3 length equals 17 residues. CDR3 sequence: CASSKDFGQGATDTQYF.

V and J are TRBV24-1 and TRBJ1-1; no DNA is available, so the TRBD1 call from TCRdb remains unchecked. Germline CDR1 reads KGHDR; CDR2 reads SFDVKD. The CDR3 length is 15 residues. CDR3: CATSPARGSNTEAFF.

V gene TRBV27 combines with J gene TRBJ2-1; the D call from TCRdb, TRBD2, cannot be confirmed without DNA. Germline assignment: CDR1 MNHEY and CDR2 SMNVEV (reference sequence). The length of the CDR3 is 16 residues. CDR3 sequence reads: CASSSVATSGSNEQFF.

The chain combines TRBV12-3 or TRBV12-4 with TRBJ1-2; TCRdb gives TRBD1 as the D gene, but with no DNA this cannot be confirmed. This CDR3 contains 13 residues. This CDR3 is CASSPEGLHGYTF.

This chain connects TRBV12-3 or TRBV12-4 to TRBJ2-3. The CDR3 loop spans 17 amino acids. This CDR3 is CASSPQRKISFTDTQYF.

V and J are TRBV5-1 and TRBJ2-5; the TCRdb call, TRBD1, lacks DNA for checking. There are 13 residues in the CDR3. CDR1 is SGHRS, CDR2 YFSETQ, per germline. The chain's CDR3 is CASSGDRQETQYF.

The chain employs TRBV6-1 and TRBJ2-3. CDR1 and CDR2 (germline): MNHNS, SASEGT. The CDR3 consists of 18 residues. CDR3 region: CASVRGTLTFASTDTQYF.

This chain joins TRBV18 and TRBJ1-6. This CDR3 has 17 residues. Germline CDR1 reads KGHSH; CDR2 reads LQKENI. The CDR3: CASSSKGPQDYNSPLHF.

The chain links TRBV2 to TRBJ2-7; TCRdb's assignment of TRBD1 cannot be checked, as there is no DNA. This CDR3 contains 13 residues. The germline V gene encodes CDR1 SNHLY and CDR2 FYNNEI. The CDR3 loop reads CATFRPLSYEQYF. Combining the CDR3 with reference TRBV2 and TRBJ2-7 gives the whole variable domain EPEVTQTPSHQVTQMGQEVILRCVPISNHLYFYWYRQILGQKVEFLVSFYNNEISEKSEIFDDQFSVERPDGSNFTLKIRSTKLEDSAMYFCATFRPLSYEQYFGPGTRLTVT.

This chain connects TRBV9 to TRBJ2-4; TCRdb returns TRBD1, unconfirmable since there is no DNA. The V gene's germline CDR1 is SGDLS and CDR2 YYNGEE. CDR3 length: 15 amino acids. This CDR3 reads CASSHARGSKNIQYF.

The V gene is TRBV5-6, the J gene TRBJ1-4. Germline CDR1 and CDR2: SGHDT and YYEEEE. CDR3 length equals 14 residues. CDR3 in amino acids: CASSLAGSNEKLFF.